The sequence of this TCR beta chain was determined in a study of blood T cell repertoires in COVID-19. V lost 4 bases and J lost 4; bases outside the gene matches: 7. The CDR3 covers 14 residues. The germline V gene encodes CDR1 SGHRS and CDR2 YFSETQ. Only in-frame clones appear in the TCRdb table, and some are missing; sequencing was by immunoSEQ multiplex PCR. Among 75,000 to 90,000 clones listed, roughly 80% were seen once. The V call is TRBV5-1, the J call TRBJ1-2; TRBD1 matches at 7 bases. The sample was peripheral blood. The origin of this receptor is a man older than 75 with active or convalescent COVID-19. The CDR3 reads CASSAGTATYGYTF. CDR3 coding DNA: TGCGCCAGCAGCGCTGGGACAGCGACCTATGGCTACACCTTC.